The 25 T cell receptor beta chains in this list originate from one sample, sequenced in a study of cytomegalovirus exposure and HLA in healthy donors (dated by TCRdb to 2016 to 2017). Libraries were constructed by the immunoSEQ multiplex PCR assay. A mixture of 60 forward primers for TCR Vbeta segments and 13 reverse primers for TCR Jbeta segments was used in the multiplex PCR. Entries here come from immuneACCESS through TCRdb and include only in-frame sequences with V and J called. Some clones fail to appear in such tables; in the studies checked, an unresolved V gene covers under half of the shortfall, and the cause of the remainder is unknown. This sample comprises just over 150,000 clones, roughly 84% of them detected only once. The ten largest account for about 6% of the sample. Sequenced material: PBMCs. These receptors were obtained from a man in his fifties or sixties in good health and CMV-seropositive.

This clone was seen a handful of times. CDR3 region: CSVEDWGDGGSYEQYF. The CDR3 DNA is TGCAGCGTTGAAGATTGGGGGGACGGTGGCTCCTACGAGCAGTACTTC. The chain uses TRBV29-1 and TRBJ2-7; D perhaps matches TRBD2 (6 bases). Germline V gives CDR1 SQVTM, CDR2 ANQGSEA. This CDR3 region has 16 residues. The V end lost 0 bases, the J end lost 0 bases, and 15 bases lay between the germline ends.

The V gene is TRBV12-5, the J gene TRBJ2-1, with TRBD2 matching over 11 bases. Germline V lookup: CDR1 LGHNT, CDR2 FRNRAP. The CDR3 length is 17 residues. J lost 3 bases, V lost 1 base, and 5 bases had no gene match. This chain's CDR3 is CASGLGRTSGSYNEQFF. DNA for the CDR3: TGTGCTAGTGGTTTGGGCCGAACTAGCGGGAGCTACAATGAGCAGTTCTTC.

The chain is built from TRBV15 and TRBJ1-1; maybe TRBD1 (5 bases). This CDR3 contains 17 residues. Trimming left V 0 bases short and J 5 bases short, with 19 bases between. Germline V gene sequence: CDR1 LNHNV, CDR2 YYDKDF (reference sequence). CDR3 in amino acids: CATSRDWAGDSLTEAFF. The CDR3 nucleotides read TGTGCCACCAGCAGAGATTGGGCCGGAGACAGTCTTACTGAAGCTTTCTTT.

This CDR3 is CASSPEGTRSLYEQYV. The CDR3 DNA follows: TGTGCCAGCAGCCCGGAGGGGACTAGGTCGCTCTACGAGCAGTACGTC. The genes are TRBV5-4 and TRBJ2-7; the match to TRBD2 covers 8 bases. This CDR3 has 16 amino acids. Germline assignment: CDR1 SGHNT and CDR2 YYREEE (reference sequence). Trimming cost V 4 bases and J 3 bases; bases outside gene matches: 12.

The chain's CDR3 is CASSRDFSNQPQHF. The CDR3 DNA sequence: TGTGCCAGCAGCCGGGACTTTAGCAATCAGCCCCAGCATTTT. The chain uses TRBV5-5 and TRBJ1-5; tentative D call: TRBD1 (5 bases). Germline V gene lookup returns CDR1 SGHKS and CDR2 YYEKEE (reference sequence). Trimming took 4 bases from V and 0 from J, leaving 8 bases between them. The length of the CDR3 is 14 residues.

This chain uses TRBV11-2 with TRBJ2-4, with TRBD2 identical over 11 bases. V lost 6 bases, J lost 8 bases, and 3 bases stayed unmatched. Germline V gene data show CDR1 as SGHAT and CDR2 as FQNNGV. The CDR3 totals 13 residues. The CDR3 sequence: CASRIAGGDIQYF. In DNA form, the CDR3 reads TGTGCCAGCAGGATAGCGGGAGGGGACATTCAGTACTTC.

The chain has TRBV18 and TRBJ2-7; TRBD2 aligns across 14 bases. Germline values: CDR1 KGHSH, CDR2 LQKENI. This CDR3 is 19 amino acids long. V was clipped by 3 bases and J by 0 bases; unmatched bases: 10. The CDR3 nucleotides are TGTGCCAGCTCACCTTTGGGACTAGCGGGGGCCGTGAGCTCCTACGAGCAGTACTTC. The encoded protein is CASSPLGLAGAVSSYEQYF. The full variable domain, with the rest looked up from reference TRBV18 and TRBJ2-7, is NAGVMQNPRHLVRRRGQEARLRCSPMKGHSHVYWYRQLPEEGLKFMVYLQKENIIDESGMPKERFSAEFPKEGPSILRIQQVVRGDSAAYFCASSPLGLAGAVSSYEQYFGPGTRLTVT.

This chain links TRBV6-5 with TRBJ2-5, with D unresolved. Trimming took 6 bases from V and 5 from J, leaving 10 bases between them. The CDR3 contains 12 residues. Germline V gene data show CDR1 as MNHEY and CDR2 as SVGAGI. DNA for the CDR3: TGTGCCAGCAGAAACCCCGGGGAGACCCAGTACTTC. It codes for CASRNPGETQYF.

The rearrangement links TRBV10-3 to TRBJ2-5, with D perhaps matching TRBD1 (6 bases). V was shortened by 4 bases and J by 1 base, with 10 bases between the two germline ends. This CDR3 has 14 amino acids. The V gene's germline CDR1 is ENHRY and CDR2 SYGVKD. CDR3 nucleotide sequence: TGTGCCATCAGTGGAGGGGGACCCCAAGAGACCCAGTACTTC. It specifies CAISGGGPQETQYF.

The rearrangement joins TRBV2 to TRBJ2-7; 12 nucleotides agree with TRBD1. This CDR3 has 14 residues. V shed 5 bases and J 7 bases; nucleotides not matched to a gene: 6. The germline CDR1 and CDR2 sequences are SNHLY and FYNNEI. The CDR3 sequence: CASSKGQGAREQYV. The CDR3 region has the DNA TGTGCCAGCAGTAAGGGACAGGGGGCGCGGGAGCAGTACGTC.

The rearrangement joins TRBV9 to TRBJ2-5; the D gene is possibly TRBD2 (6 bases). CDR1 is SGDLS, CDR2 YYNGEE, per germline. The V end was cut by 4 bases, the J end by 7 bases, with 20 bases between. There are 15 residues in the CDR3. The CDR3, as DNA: TGTGCCAGCAGCCCGACCGGGAGTCAACCGGGGACCCAGTACTTC. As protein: CASSPTGSQPGTQYF. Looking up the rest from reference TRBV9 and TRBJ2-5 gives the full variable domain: DSGVTQTPKHLITATGQRVTLRCSPRSGDLSVYWYQQSLDQGLQFLIQYYNGEERAKGNILERFSAQQFPDLHSELNLSSLELGDSALYFCASSPTGSQPGTQYFGPGTRLLVL.

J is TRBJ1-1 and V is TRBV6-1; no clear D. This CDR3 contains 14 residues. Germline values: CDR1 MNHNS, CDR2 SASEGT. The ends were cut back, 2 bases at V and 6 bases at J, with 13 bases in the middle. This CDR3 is CASSEPLPGSEAFF. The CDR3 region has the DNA TGTGCCAGCAGTGAACCCCTCCCCGGGTCTGAAGCTTTCTTT.

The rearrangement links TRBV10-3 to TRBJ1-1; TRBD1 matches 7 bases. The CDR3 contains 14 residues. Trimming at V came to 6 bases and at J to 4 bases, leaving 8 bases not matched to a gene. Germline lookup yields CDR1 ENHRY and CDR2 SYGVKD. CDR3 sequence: CAISDRDRRTEAFF. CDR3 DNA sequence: TGTGCCATCAGCGACCGGGACAGACGCACTGAAGCTTTCTTT.

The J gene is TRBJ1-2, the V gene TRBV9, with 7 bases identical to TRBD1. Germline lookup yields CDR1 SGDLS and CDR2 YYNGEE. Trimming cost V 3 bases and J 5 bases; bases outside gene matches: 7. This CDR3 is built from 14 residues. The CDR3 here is CASSGGQLLYGYTF. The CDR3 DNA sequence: TGTGCCAGCAGCGGGGGACAGCTCTTATATGGCTACACCTTC.

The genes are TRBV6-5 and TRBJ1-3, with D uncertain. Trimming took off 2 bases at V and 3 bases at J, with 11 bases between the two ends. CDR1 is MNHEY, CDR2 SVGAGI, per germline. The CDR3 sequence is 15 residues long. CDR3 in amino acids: CASSYATENGNTIYF. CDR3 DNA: TGTGCCAGCAGTTACGCAACAGAGAATGGAAACACCATATATTTT.

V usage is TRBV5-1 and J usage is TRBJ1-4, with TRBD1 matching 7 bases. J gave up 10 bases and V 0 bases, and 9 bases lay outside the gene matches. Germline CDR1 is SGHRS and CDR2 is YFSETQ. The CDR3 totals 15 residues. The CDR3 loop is CASSLGDRVVGKLFF. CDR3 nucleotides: TGCGCCAGCAGCTTGGGTGACAGGGTGGTTGGAAAACTGTTTTTT.

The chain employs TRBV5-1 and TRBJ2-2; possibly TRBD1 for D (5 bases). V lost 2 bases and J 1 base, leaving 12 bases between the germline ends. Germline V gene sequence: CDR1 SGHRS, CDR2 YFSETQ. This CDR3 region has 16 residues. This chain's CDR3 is CASSFLQAVNTGELFF. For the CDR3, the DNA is TGCGCCAGCAGCTTCCTACAGGCGGTGAACACCGGGGAGCTGTTTTTT.

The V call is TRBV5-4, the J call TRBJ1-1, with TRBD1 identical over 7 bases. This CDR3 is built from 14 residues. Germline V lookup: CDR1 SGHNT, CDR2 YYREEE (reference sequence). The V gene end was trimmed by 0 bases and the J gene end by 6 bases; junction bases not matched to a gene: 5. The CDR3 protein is CASSLAQGFAEAFF. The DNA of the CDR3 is TGTGCCAGCAGCTTGGCACAGGGGTTCGCTGAAGCTTTCTTT.

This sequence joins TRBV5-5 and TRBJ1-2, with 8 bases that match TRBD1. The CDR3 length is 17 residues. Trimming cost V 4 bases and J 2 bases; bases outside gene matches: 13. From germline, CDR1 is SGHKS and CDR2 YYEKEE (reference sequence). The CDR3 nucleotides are TGTGCCAGCAGCCTGCTGGAGCGGGCAGGGGGCAACTATGGCTACACCTTC. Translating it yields CASSLLERAGGNYGYTF.

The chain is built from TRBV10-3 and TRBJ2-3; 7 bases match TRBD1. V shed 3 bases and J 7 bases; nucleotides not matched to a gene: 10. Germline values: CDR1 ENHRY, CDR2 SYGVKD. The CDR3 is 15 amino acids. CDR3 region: CAISEQTGTMNTQYF. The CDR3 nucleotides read TGTGCCATCAGTGAACAGACAGGGACCATGAATACGCAGTATTTT.

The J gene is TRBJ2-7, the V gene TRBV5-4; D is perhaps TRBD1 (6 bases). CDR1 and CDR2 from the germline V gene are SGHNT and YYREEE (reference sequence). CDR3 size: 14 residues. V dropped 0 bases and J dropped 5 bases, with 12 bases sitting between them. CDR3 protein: CASSLDGTPHEQYV. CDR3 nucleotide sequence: TGTGCCAGCAGCTTGGACGGGACACCCCACGAGCAGTACGTC.

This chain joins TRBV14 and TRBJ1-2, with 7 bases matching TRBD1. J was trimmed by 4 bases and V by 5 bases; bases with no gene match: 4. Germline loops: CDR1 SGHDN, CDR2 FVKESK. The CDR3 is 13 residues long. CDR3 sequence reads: CASSARGIYGYTF. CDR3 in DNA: TGTGCCAGCAGCGCCAGGGGGATCTATGGCTACACCTTC.

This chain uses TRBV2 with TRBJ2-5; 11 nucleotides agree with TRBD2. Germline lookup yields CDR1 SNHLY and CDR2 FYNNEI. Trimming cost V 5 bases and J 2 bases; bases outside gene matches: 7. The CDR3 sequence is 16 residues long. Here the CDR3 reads CASSRISGGAQETQYF. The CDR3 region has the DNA TGTGCCAGCAGTCGTATTAGCGGGGGGGCGCAAGAGACCCAGTACTTC.

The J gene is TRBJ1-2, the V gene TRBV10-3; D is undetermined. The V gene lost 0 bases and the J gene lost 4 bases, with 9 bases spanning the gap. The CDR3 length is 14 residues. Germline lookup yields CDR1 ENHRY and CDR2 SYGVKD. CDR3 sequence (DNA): TGTGCCATCAGTGAGTCGGAGGGAATCTATGGCTACACCTTC. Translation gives CAISESEGIYGYTF.

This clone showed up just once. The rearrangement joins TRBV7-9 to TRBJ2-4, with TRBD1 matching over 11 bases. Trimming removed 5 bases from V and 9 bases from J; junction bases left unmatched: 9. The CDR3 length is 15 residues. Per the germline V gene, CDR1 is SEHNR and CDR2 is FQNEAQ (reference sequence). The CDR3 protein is CASSPGTGGIGIQYF. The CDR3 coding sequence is TGTGCCAGCAGCCCCGGGACAGGGGGGATCGGCATTCAGTACTTC.